These 15 T cell receptor beta chains were all obtained from the same sample, sequenced in a study of vaccination and CD4 T cells after COVID-19. Antigens of these TCRs are unknown. Sequencing of DNA taken from cultured CD4+ T cells relied on the Oncomine TCR Beta short-read assay. Each CDR3 protein is one row after TCRdb ran MiXCR on the PCR reads. The sample consists of about 11,000 distinct CDR3 sequences, about two thirds of them appearing once. The treatment here: roughly 10-day PBMC culture with coronavirus spike peptide pools or control peptides (ViraFEST assay). Sequencing was performed on CD4+ T cells from blood, cultured in vitro, taken before SARS-CoV-2 vaccination. These receptors were obtained from a human donor who had recovered from COVID-19.

The chain combines TRBV20-1 with TRBJ1-5; maybe TRBD1 (5 bases). Germline V gene data show CDR1 as DFQATT and CDR2 as SNEGSKA (reference sequence). The V end lost 7 bases, the J end lost 1 base, and 5 bases lay between the germline ends. The CDR3 has 11 amino acids. CDR3 in DNA: TGCAGTGGGGGGAGCAATCAGCCCCAGCATTTT. Protein product: CSGGSNQPQHF.

The chain joins TRBV20-1 to TRBJ1-2; TRBD1 might be the D (6 bases). This CDR3 contains 14 residues. V lost 5 bases and J lost 3, with 16 bases in between. Germline lookup yields CDR1 DFQATT and CDR2 SNEGSKA (reference sequence). DNA for the CDR3: TGCAGTGCTGGCAATGGGGGGGGCGACTATGGCTACACCTTC. It translates to CSAGNGGGDYGYTF.

CDR3 region: CASSDSARGSNQPQHF. For the CDR3, the DNA is TGTGCCAGCAGCGATTCCGCCAGGGGCTCAAATCAGCCCCAGCATTTT. The gene calls are TRBV2 and TRBJ1-5, with a weak D call TRBD1 (6 bases). The V end was cut by 6 bases, the J end by 4 bases, with 19 bases between. The germline gives CDR1 SNHLY, CDR2 FYNNEI. This CDR3 has 16 residues. Full variable domain (remainder filled in from reference TRBV2 and TRBJ1-5): EPEVTQTPSHQVTQMGQEVILRCVPISNHLYFYWYRQILGQKVEFLVSFYNNEISEKSEIFDDQFSVERPDGSNFTLKIRSTKLEDSAMYFCASSDSARGSNQPQHFGDGTRLSIL.

J is TRBJ2-1 and V is TRBV7-9, with D possibly being TRBD1 (6 bases). The germline gives CDR1 SEHNR, CDR2 FQNEAQ (reference sequence). The ends were cut back, 4 bases at V and 6 bases at J, with 25 bases in the middle. The CDR3 totals 18 residues. The CDR3 reads CASSSTYTGSQDANEQFF. The DNA of the CDR3 is TGTGCCAGCAGCTCCACCTATACAGGGAGCCAGGACGCCAATGAGCAGTTCTTC.

The CDR3 region is CASSPTVSLETQYF. CDR3 nucleotide sequence: TGTGCCAGCTCACCTACAGTGTCCCTGGAGACCCAGTACTTC. The chain uses TRBV18 and TRBJ2-5; D is unresolved. The V and J ends lost 3 bases and 5 bases respectively, with 13 bases between them. The length of the CDR3 is 14 residues. Germline V gene lookup returns CDR1 KGHSH and CDR2 LQKENI. Drawing the rest from reference TRBV18 and TRBJ2-5, the complete variable domain is NAGVMQNPRHLVRRRGQEARLRCSPMKGHSHVYWYRQLPEEGLKFMVYLQKENIIDESGMPKERFSAEFPKEGPSILRIQQVVRGDSAAYFCASSPTVSLETQYFGPGTRLLVL.

V is TRBV19 and J is TRBJ2-1; 7 nucleotides agree with TRBD1. This CDR3 has 11 residues. Trimming cost V 7 bases and J 8 bases; bases outside gene matches: 2. Germline V gene lookup returns CDR1 LNHDA and CDR2 SQIVND (reference sequence). In DNA, the CDR3 is TGTGCCAGTATAGACAGGGATGAGCAGTTCTTC. Its protein product is CASIDRDEQFF.

In nucleotides, the CDR3 is TGTGCCAGCAGTTCGGACAGGGGGGATACGCAGTATTTT. Translation: CASSSDRGDTQYF. The gene calls are TRBV12-3 or TRBV12-4 and TRBJ2-3, with 10 bases fitting TRBD1. The length of the CDR3 is 13 residues. The ends lost 4 bases at V and 6 bases at J; junction bases unmatched: 1.

This clonotype was detected a few times. V and J are TRBV27 and TRBJ2-3; D gene ambiguous. This CDR3 is built from 14 residues. The V end was cut by 9 bases, the J end by 4 bases, with 17 bases between. Germline loops: CDR1 MNHEY, CDR2 SMNVEV (reference sequence). DNA of the CDR3: TGTGCCAGAGACCTGACCGACCTCCCAGATACGCAGTATTTT. As protein: CARDLTDLPDTQYF.

This clonotype was recorded once. This sequence joins TRBV2 and TRBJ2-7; D may be TRBD2 (6 bases). Per the germline V gene, CDR1 is SNHLY and CDR2 is FYNNEI. Trimming cost V 6 bases and J 2 bases, with 17 bases left between them. The CDR3 length is 15 residues. CDR3 loop: CASRASTGGAYEQYF. The CDR3 nucleotides read TGTGCCAGCAGGGCCAGCACCGGGGGTGCCTACGAGCAGTACTTC. The whole variable domain, remainder taken from reference TRBV2 and TRBJ2-7, is EPEVTQTPSHQVTQMGQEVILRCVPISNHLYFYWYRQILGQKVEFLVSFYNNEISEKSEIFDDQFSVERPDGSNFTLKIRSTKLEDSAMYFCASRASTGGAYEQYFGPGTRLTVT.

This clonotype was detected once. The rearrangement joins TRBV28 to TRBJ2-3, with 11 positions matching TRBD2. V lost 5 bases, J lost 3 bases, and 10 bases stayed unmatched. The CDR3 runs to 17 residues. CDR1 is MDHEN, CDR2 SYDVKM, per germline. As DNA, the CDR3 is TGTGCCAGCAGTGGACAGTCCGGGACTAGCGGTACAGATACGCAGTATTTT. Protein product: CASSGQSGTSGTDTQYF.

This clonotype was counted between two and nine times. CDR3 coding DNA: TGTGCCAGCAACCAACAGCCCAGCATCTCTGGGGCCAACGTCCTGACTTTC. Translating gives CASNQQPSISGANVLTF. The chain carries TRBV28 and TRBJ2-6; no reliable D call. V shed 7 bases and J shed 0 bases, with 16 bases lying between them. Germline CDR1 and CDR2: MDHEN and SYDVKM. This CDR3 is built from 17 residues. Looking up the rest from reference TRBV28 and TRBJ2-6 gives the full variable domain: DVKVTQSSRYLVKRTGEKVFLECVQDMDHENMFWYRQDPGLGLRLIYFSYDVKMKEKGDIPEGYSVSREKKERFSLILESASTNQTSMYLCASNQQPSISGANVLTFGAGSRLTVL.

This clonotype was picked up one time. The chain employs TRBV19 and TRBJ1-5, with D hard to call. Germline assignment: CDR1 LNHDA and CDR2 SQIVND (reference sequence). V gave up 7 bases and J gave up 4 bases, with 14 bases separating them. The CDR3 sequence is 14 residues long. CDR3 coding DNA: TGTGCCAGTACCAGTGGACGGAATAATCAGCCCCAGCATTTT. Encoded protein: CASTSGRNNQPQHF. Combining the CDR3 with reference TRBV19 and TRBJ1-5 gives the whole variable domain DGGITQSPKYLFRKEGQNVTLSCEQNLNHDAMYWYRQDPGQGLRLIYYSQIVNDFQKGDIAEGYSVSREKKESFPLTVTSAQKNPTAFYLCASTSGRNNQPQHFGDGTRLSIL.

The chain links TRBV20-1 to TRBJ2-3; no firm D call. V gave up 6 bases and J gave up 6 bases, with 13 bases separating them. Germline V lookup: CDR1 DFQATT, CDR2 SNEGSKA (reference sequence). The CDR3 spans 12 residues. The CDR3 spells CSARLELDTQYF. CDR3 DNA sequence: TGCAGTGCCAGACTGGAACTGGATACGCAGTATTTT.

The V gene is TRBV11-3, the J gene TRBJ2-5; D call uncertain. The V gene's germline CDR1 is SGHNT and CDR2 YENEEA. V lost 0 bases, J lost 4 bases, and 6 bases lay in between. This CDR3 is built from 13 residues. The CDR3 sequence: CASSLEERETQYF. CDR3 in DNA: TGTGCCAGCAGCTTAGAAGAGAGAGAGACCCAGTACTTC.

The gene calls are TRBV28 and TRBJ2-5; 9 nucleotides line up with TRBD1. CDR3 size: 15 residues. V lost 10 bases, J lost 0 bases, and 9 bases stayed unmatched. Per germline, CDR1 MDHEN and CDR2 SYDVKM. The CDR3 sequence is CATATRDRDQETQYF. DNA of the CDR3: TGTGCCACCGCAACCCGGGACAGGGACCAAGAGACCCAGTACTTC.